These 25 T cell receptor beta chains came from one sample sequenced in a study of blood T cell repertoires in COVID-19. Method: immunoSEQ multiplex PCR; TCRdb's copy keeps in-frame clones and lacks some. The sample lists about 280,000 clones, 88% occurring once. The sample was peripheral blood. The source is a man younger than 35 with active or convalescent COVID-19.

The CDR3 spells CAALDSRLNTEAFF. In DNA, the CDR3 is TGTGCCGCTTTGGACAGCCGGTTGAACACTGAAGCTTTCTTT. The V gene is TRBV6-4, the J gene TRBJ1-1; TRBD1 is a possible D gene (6 bases). Germline V gene data show CDR1 as MRHNA and CDR2 as SNTAGT. The CDR3 loop spans 14 amino acids. The ends were cut back, 11 bases at V and 0 bases at J, with 16 bases in the middle.

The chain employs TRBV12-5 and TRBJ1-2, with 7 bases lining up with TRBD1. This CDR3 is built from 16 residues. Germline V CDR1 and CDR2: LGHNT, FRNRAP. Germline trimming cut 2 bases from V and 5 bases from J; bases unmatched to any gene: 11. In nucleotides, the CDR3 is TGTGCTAGTGGTTTGCCCCCTGGGCAGGGGGATTATGGCTACACCTTC. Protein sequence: CASGLPPGQGDYGYTF.

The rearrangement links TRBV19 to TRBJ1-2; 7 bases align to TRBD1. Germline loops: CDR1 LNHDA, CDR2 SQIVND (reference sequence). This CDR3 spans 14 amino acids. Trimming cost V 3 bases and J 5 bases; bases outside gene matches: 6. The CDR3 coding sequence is TGTGCCAGTAGTATCACCGGGACAGCATATGGCTACACCTTC. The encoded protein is CASSITGTAYGYTF.

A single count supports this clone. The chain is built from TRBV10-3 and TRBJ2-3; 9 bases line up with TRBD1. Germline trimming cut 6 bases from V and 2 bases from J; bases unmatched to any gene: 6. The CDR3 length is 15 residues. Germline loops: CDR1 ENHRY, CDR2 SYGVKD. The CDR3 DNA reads TGTGCCATCAGCATGGGACAGGGAACCACAGATACGCAGTATTTT. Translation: CAISMGQGTTDTQYF.

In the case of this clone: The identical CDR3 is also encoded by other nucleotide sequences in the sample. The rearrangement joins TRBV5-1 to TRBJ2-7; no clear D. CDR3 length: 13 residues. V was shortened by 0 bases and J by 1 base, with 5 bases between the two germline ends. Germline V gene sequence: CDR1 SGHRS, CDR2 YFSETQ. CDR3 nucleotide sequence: TGCGCCAGCAGCTTGGCCGGTTCCTACGAGCAGTACTTC. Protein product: CASSLAGSYEQYF.

The CDR3, as DNA: TGTGCCAGCAGCTCTTTCGGGGAGGGAAGTGGGAACACTGAAGCTTTCTTT. Translation gives CASSSFGEGSGNTEAFF. This chain links TRBV5-6 with TRBJ1-1; D gene uncertain. Trimming left V 3 bases short and J 1 base short, with 19 bases between. The CDR3 totals 17 residues. CDR1 SGHDT and CDR2 YYEEEE come from the germline V gene.

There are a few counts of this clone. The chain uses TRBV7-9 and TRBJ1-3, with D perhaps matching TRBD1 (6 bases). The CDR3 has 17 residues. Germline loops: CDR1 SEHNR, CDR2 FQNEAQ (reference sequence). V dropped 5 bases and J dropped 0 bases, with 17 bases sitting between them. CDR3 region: CASSLGQAQFSGNTIYF. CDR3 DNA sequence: TGTGCCAGCAGCCTGGGACAAGCCCAATTCTCTGGAAACACCATATATTTT.

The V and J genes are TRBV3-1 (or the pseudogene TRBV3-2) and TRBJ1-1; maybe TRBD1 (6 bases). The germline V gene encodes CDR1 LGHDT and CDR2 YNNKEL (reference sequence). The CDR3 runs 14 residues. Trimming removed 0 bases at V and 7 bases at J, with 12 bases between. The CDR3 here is CASSQDRVRGEAFF. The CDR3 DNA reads TGTGCCAGCAGCCAAGATCGGGTCAGGGGTGAAGCTTTCTTT.

CDR3 in amino acids: CSAIGEANTGELFF. The CDR3 DNA is TGCAGCGCCATAGGGGAAGCGAACACCGGGGAGCTGTTTTTT. The chain carries TRBV29-1 and TRBJ2-2; perhaps TRBD1 as D (5 bases). The V end was cut by 7 bases, the J end by 0 bases, with 12 bases between. Per germline, CDR1 SQVTM and CDR2 ANQGSEA. This CDR3 has 14 residues.

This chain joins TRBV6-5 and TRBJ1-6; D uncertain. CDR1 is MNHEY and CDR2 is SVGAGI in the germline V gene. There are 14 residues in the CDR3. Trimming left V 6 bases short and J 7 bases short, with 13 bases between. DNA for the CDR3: TGTGCCAGCAGAATTGACATTGGGAATTCACCCCTCCACTTT. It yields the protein CASRIDIGNSPLHF.

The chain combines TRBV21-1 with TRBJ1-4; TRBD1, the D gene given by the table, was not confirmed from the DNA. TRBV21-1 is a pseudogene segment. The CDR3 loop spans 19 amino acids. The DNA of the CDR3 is TGTGCCAGCAGCAAACGGGACAGGGGGACGAACGCAACTAATGAAAAACTGTTTTTT. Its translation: CASSKRDRGTNATNEKLFF.

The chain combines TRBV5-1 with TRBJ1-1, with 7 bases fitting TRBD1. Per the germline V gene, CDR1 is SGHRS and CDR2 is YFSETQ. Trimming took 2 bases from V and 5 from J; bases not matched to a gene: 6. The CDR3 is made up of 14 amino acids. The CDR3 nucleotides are TGCGCCAGCAGCTTTACAGGGGACTCGACTGAAGCTTTCTTT. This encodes CASSFTGDSTEAFF.

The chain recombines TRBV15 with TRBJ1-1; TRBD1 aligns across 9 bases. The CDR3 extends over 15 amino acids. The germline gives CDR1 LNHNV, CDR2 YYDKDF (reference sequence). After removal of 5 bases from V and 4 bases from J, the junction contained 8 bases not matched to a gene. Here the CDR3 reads CATSGRDRDLTEAFF. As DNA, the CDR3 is TGTGCCACCAGCGGCCGGGACAGGGATCTCACTGAAGCTTTCTTT.

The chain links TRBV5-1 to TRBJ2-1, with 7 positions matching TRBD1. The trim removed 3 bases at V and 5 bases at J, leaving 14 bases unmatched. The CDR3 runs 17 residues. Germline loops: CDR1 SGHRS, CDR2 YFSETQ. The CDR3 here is CASSWTDRVAPNNEQFF. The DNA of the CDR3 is TGCGCCAGCAGCTGGACTGACAGGGTTGCTCCTAACAATGAGCAGTTCTTC. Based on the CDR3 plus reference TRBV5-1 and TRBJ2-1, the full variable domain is KAGVTQTPRYLIKTRGQQVTLSCSPISGHRSVSWYQQTPGQGLQFLFEYFSETQRNKGNFPGRFSGRQFSNSRSEMNVSTLELGDSALYLCASSWTDRVAPNNEQFFGPGTRLTVL.

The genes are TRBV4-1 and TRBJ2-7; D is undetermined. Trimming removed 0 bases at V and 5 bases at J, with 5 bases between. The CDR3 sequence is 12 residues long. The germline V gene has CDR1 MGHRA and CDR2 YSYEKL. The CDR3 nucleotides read TGCGCCAGCAGCCAAGATTTCAACGAGCAGTACTTC. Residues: CASSQDFNEQYF.

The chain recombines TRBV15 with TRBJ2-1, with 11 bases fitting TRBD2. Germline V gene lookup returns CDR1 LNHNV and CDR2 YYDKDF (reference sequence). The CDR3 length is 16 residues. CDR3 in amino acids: CYPSGGQRSSYNEQFF. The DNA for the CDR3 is TGTTACCCTAGCGGGGGGCAAAGGAGCTCCTACAATGAGCAGTTCTTC.

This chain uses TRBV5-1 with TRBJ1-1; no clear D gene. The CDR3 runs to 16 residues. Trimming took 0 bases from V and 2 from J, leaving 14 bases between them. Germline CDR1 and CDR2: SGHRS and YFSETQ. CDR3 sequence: CASSLEPEGTNTEAFF. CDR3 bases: TGCGCCAGCAGCTTGGAACCCGAGGGAACCAACACTGAAGCTTTCTTT. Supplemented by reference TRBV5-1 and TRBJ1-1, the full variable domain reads KAGVTQTPRYLIKTRGQQVTLSCSPISGHRSVSWYQQTPGQGLQFLFEYFSETQRNKGNFPGRFSGRQFSNSRSEMNVSTLELGDSALYLCASSLEPEGTNTEAFFGQGTRLTVV.

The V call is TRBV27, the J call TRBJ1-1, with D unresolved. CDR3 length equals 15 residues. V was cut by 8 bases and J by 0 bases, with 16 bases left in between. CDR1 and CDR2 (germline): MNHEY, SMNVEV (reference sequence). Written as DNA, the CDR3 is TGTGCCAGCCCCCCGGGTAGAATGGTGAACACTGAAGCTTTCTTT. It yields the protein CASPPGRMVNTEAFF.

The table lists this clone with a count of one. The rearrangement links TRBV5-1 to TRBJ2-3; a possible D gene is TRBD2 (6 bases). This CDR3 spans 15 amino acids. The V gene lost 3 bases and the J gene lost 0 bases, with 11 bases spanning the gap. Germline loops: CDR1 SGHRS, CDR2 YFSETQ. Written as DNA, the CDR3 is TGCGCCAGCAGCTCCACCGGGACTAGCACAGATACGCAGTATTTT. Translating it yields CASSSTGTSTDTQYF.

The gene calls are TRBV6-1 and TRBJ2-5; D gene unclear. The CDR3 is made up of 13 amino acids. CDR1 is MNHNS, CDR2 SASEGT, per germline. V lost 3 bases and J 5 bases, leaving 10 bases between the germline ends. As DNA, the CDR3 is TGTGCCAGCAGTGACCATCCCAGGGAGACCCAGTACTTC. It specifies CASSDHPRETQYF.

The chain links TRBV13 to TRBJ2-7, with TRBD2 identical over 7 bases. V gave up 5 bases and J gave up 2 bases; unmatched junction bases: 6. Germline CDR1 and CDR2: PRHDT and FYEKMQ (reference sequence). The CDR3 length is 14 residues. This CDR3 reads CASSGGAGTYEQYF. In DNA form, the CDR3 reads TGTGCCAGCAGCGGGGGAGCGGGGACCTACGAGCAGTACTTC.

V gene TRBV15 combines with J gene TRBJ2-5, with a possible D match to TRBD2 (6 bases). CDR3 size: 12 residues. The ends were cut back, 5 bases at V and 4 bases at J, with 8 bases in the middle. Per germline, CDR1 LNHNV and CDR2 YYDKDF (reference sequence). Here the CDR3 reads CATSPGGETQYF. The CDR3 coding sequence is TGTGCCACCAGCCCCGGGGGAGAGACCCAGTACTTC.

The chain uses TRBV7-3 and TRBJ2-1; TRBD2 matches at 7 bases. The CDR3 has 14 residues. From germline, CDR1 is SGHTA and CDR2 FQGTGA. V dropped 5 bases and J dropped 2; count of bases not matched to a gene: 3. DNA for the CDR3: TGTGCCAGCAGCCCAGGACTAGCCTACAATGAGCAGTTCTTC. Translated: CASSPGLAYNEQFF.

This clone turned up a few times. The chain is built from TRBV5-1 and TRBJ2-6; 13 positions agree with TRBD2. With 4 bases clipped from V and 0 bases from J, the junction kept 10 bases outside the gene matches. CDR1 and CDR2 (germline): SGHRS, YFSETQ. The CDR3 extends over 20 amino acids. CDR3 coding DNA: TGCGCCAGCAGCGGGACTAGCGGGGACTCATTACTCTCTGGGGCCAACGTCCTGACTTTC. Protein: CASSGTSGDSLLSGANVLTF.

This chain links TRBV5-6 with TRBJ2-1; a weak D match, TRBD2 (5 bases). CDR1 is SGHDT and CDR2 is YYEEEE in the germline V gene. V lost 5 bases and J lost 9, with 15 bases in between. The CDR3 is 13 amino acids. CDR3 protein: CASRTGSFSEQFF. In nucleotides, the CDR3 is TGTGCCAGCAGAACGGGAAGTTTTAGTGAGCAGTTCTTC.